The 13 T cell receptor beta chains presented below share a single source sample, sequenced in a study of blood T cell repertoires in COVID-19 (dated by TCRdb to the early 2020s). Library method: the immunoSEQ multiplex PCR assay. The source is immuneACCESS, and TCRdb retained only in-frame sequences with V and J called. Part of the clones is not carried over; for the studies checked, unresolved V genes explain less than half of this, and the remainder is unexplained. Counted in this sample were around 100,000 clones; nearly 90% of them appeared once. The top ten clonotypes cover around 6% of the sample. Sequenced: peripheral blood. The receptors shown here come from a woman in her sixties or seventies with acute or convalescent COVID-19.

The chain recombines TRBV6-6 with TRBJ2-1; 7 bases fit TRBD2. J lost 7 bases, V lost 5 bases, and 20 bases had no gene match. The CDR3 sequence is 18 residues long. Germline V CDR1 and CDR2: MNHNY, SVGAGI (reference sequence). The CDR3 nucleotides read TGTGCCAGCAGTCAGGACTTAATTGGGGGGAGGGCCTGGAATGAGCAGTTCTTC. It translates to CASSQDLIGGRAWNEQFF.

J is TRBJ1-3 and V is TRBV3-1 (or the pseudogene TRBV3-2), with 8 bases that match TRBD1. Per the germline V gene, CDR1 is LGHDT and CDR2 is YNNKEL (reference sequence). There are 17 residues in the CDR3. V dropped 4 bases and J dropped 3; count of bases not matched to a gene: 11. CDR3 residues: CASSPSRQGFVGNTIYF. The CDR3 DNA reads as TGTGCCAGCAGCCCGTCGAGACAGGGGTTTGTTGGAAACACCATATATTTT.

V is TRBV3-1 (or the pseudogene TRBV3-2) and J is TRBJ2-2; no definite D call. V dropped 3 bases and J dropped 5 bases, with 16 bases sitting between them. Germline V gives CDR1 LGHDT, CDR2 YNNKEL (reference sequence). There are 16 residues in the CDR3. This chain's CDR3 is CASSHRLALTTGELFF. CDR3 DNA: TGTGCCAGCAGCCACCGACTCGCCCTCACGACCGGGGAGCTGTTTTTT.

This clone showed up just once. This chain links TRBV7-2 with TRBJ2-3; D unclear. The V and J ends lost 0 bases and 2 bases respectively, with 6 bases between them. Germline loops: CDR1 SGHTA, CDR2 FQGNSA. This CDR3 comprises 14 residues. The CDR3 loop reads CASSLAVATDTQYF. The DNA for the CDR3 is TGTGCCAGCAGCTTAGCGGTGGCCACAGATACGCAGTATTTT.

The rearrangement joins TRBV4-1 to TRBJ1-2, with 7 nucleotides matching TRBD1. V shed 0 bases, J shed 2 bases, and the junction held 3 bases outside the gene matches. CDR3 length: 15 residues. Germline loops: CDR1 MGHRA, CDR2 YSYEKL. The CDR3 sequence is CASSQEWGQNYGYTF. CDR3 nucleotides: TGCGCCAGCAGCCAAGAGTGGGGACAGAACTATGGCTACACCTTC.

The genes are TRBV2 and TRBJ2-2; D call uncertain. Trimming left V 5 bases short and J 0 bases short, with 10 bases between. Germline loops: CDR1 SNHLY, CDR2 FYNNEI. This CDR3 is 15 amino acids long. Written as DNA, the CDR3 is TGTGCCAGCAGTCAGATTGACACGAACACCGGGGAGCTGTTTTTT. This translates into CASSQIDTNTGELFF.

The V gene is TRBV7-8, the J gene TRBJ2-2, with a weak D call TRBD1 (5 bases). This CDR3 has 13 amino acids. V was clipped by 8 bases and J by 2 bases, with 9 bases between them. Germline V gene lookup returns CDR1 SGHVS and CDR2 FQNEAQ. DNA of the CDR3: TGTGCCAGCCGCGACAGAAACACCGGGGAGCTGTTTTTT. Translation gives CASRDRNTGELFF.

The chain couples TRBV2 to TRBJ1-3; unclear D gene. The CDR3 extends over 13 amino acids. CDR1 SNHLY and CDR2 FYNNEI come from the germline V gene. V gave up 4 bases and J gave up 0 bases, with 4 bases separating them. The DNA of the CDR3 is TGTGCCAGCAGTGTCGGCTCTGGAAACACCATATATTTT. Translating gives CASSVGSGNTIYF.

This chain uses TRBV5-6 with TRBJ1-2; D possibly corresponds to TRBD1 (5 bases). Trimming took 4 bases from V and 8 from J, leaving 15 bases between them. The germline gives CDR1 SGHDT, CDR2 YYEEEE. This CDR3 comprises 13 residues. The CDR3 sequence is CASSPQGVNGYTF. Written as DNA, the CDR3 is TGTGCCAGCAGCCCTCAAGGGGTCAACGGCTACACCTTC.

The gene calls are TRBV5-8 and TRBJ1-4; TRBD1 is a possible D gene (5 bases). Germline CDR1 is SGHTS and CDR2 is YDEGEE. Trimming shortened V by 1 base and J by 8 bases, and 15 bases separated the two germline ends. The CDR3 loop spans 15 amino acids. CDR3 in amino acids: CASSLLIQGGEKLFF. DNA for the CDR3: TGTGCCAGCAGCTTGCTCATTCAGGGAGGAGAAAAACTGTTTTTT.

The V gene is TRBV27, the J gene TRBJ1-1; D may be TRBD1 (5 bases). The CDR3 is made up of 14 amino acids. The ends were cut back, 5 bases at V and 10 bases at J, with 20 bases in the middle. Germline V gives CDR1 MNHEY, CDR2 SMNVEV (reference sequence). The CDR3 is CASSPTVRGRGAFF. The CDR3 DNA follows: TGTGCCAGCAGTCCGACAGTACGAGGAAGAGGAGCTTTCTTT.

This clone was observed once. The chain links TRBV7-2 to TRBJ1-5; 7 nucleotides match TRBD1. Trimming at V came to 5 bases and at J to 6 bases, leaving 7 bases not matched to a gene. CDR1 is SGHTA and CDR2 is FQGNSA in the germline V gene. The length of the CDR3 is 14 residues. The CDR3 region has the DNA TGTGCCAGCAGCCCCCGACAGGGAGGTCAGCCCCAGCATTTT. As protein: CASSPRQGGQPQHF.

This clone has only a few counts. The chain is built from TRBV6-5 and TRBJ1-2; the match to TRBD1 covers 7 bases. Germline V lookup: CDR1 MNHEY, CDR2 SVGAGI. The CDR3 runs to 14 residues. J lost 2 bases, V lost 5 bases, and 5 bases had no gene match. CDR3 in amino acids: CASSPLGGNYGYTF. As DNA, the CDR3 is TGTGCCAGCAGTCCATTAGGGGGCAACTATGGCTACACCTTC.